Sequencing of this T cell receptor (beta chain) was carried out in a study of memory CD4+ T cells and cytomegalovirus serostatus. The method was immunoSEQ multiplex PCR; TCRdb's version includes in-frame clones alone and lacks a portion of them. The table records around 40,000 clones, about four fifths of them present only once. The sort gate was single viable CD3+CD4+CD8-CD45RO+ cells for memory CD4+ T cells. From germline, CDR1 is GTSNPN and CDR2 SVGIG (reference sequence). The CDR3 runs 13 residues. V lost 2 bases and J 6 bases, leaving 10 bases between the germline ends. This chain joins TRBV30 and TRBJ1-4; unclear D gene. The sequenced sample consisted of memory CD4+ T cells from blood. This receptor was obtained from an adult in good health and CMV-seronegative. This CDR3 is CAWSRTGDEKLFF. The DNA for the CDR3 is TGTGCCTGGAGTAGGACGGGAGATGAAAAACTGTTTTTT.